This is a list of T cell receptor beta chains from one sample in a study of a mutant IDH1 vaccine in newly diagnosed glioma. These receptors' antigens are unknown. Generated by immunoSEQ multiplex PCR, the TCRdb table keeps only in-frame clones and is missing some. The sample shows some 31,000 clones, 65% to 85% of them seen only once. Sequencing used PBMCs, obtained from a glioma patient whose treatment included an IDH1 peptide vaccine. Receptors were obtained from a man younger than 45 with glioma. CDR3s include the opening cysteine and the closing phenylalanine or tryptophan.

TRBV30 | CASTSGGITDTQYF
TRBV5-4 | CASSLDRGDGYTF
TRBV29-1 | CSAGSMGGEQYF
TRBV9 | CASSVFLAGGLDEQFF
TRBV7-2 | CASSLRTAGSYGYTF
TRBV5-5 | CASRAGGQGPTTYGYTF
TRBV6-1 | CASSEAGTVSEQYF
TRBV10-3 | CAISEGGRTNQPQHF
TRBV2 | CATGLAGALSYEQYF
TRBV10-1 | CASSASLGRETQYF
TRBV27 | CASSRRANYGYTF
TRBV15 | CATSINKDSGETQYF